This T cell receptor (beta chain) was captured by sequencing in a study of response to subunit inactivated influenza vaccine. TCRdb itself ran the RT-PCR reads through MiXCR, one entry per CDR3 protein. The sample shows more than 450,000 distinct CDR3 sequences, roughly 8.2% of them seen only once. CDR3 length: 17 residues. The V end was cut by 3 bases, the J end by 9 bases, with 24 bases between. Germline lookup yields CDR1 KGHSH and CDR2 LQKENI. This material consisted of PBMCs from blood, taken less than 30 months after vaccination. The TCR comes from a man aged 50 to 75 who received an inactivated influenza vaccine. The V gene is TRBV18, the J gene TRBJ2-1, with D perhaps TRBD1 (6 bases). The CDR3 DNA reads TGTGCCAGCTCACCCCGCTCACAGGGTTCGGGGTATGGTGAGCAGTTCTTC. It specifies CASSPRSQGSGYGEQFF.